These T cell receptor beta chains were read from a single sample in a study of T cell responses to AZD1222 COVID-19 vaccine. Using immunoSEQ multiplex PCR, the repertoire was profiled, and TCRdb retains in-frame clones only, with some absent. The sample lists roughly 100,000 clones; 91% were seen once. Sequenced here: peripheral blood, sampled on day 0 of AZD1222 vaccination. The source is an adult in good health. The CDR3 runs from the conserved cysteine through the conserved F or W. D genes are given only for firm matches. Not all rows give a size; the values are once, few, many and, for expanded clones, a class.

j_call v_call d_call clone_size cdr3_aa cdr3_nt
TRBJ1-2 TRBV25-1 TRBD1 NA CASSPDRAGGYTF TGTGCCAGCAGCCCCGACAGGGCTGGGGGCTACACCTTC
TRBJ1-2 TRBV19 NA NA CASNSPGRKRNYGYTF TGTGCCAGTAATAGTCCGGGACGTAAAAGAAACTATGGCTACACCTTC
TRBJ2-2 TRBV6-5 NA NA CASRRLGKNTGELFF TGTGCCAGCAGACGGCTCGGGAAAAACACCGGGGAGCTGTTTTTT
TRBJ2-1 TRBV27 NA NA CASSLSRAINEQFF TGTGCCAGCAGTTTATCCCGGGCGATCAATGAGCAGTTCTTC
TRBJ1-3 TRBV9 TRBD1 NA CASSEGQGGRNTIYF TGTGCCAGCAGCGAGGGACAGGGAGGTAGGAACACCATATATTTT
TRBJ2-7 TRBV27 TRBD2 NA CASSLLAGGHEQYF TGTGCCAGCAGTTTGCTAGCGGGAGGCCACGAGCAGTACTTC
TRBJ2-2 TRBV9 NA NA CASTYEGQNTGELFF TGTGCCAGCACCTATGAGGGGCAGAACACCGGGGAGCTGTTTTTT
TRBJ2-3 TRBV9 NA NA CASSVASGVGTDTQYF TGTGCCAGCAGCGTAGCCTCGGGAGTGGGGACAGATACGCAGTATTTT
TRBJ1-1 TRBV5-1 NA once CASVGDVGANTEAFF TGCGCCAGCGTGGGGGACGTTGGGGCGAACACTGAAGCTTTCTTT
TRBJ1-5 TRBV4-1 NA few CASSQGGFGLSNQPQHF TGCGCCAGCAGCCAAGGTGGGTTCGGACTGAGCAATCAGCCCCAGCATTTT
TRBJ2-3 TRBV24-1 NA once CATMATKGPNTQYF TGTGCCACCATGGCGACGAAGGGTCCGAATACGCAGTATTTT
TRBJ2-6 TRBV19 NA NA CASSMGHSNSGANVLTF TGTGCCAGTAGTATGGGACATTCTAACTCTGGGGCCAACGTCCTGACTTTC
TRBJ2-2 TRBV6-5 NA NA CASSFSTGELFF TGTGCCAGCAGTTTCAGCACCGGGGAGCTGTTTTTT
TRBJ2-6 TRBV7-6 NA NA CASSRGSGANVLTF TGTGCCAGCAGCCGGGGCTCTGGGGCCAACGTCCTGACTTTC
TRBJ1-1 TRBV30 NA NA CAWSGQARTEAFF TGTGCCTGGAGTGGACAGGCTAGGACTGAAGCTTTCTTT
TRBJ2-7 TRBV4-1 NA NA CASSQDQHGLNYEQYF TGCGCCAGCAGCCAAGATCAACATGGACTGAACTACGAGCAGTACTTC
TRBJ2-7 TRBV11-2 TRBD1 NA CASSSGQGGYEQYF TGTGCCAGCAGCTCTGGACAGGGAGGCTACGAGCAGTACTTC